Shown below are 32 T cell receptor beta chains from a single sample sequenced in a study of T-cell memory formation after mild COVID-19. TCRdb independently ran MiXCR on the 5' RACE reads; one entry per CDR3 protein. The sample lists under 450,000 distinct CDR3 sequences; around 20% were seen once. Sequenced input: PBMCs or a T cell subset sorted from them (not recorded which). These receptors were taken from a man aged 18 to 35 who had mild COVID-19 (a few samples of this study predate the infection). Cell type and time point are not known.

The rearrangement links TRBV15 to TRBJ1-4, with D possibly TRBD1 on 5 matching bases. V gave up 9 bases and J gave up 4 bases, with 9 bases separating them. CDR3 length equals 12 residues. Germline CDR1 is LNHNV and CDR2 is YYDKDF (reference sequence). The CDR3 loop is CATGEINEKLFF. DNA for the CDR3: TGTGCCACGGGGGAGATTAATGAAAAACTGTTTTTT.

V usage is TRBV5-1 and J usage is TRBJ2-1; 10 positions match TRBD1. This CDR3 has 14 residues. Germline CDR1 is SGHRS and CDR2 is YFSETQ. The junction had 6 bases not matched to a gene; V was cut back by 4 bases and J by 8 bases. CDR3 region: CASSRDRGPDEQFF. CDR3 sequence (DNA): TGCGCCAGCAGCAGAGACAGGGGGCCAGATGAGCAGTTCTTC.

J is TRBJ1-5 and V is TRBV6-5, with 9 bases identical to TRBD1. V shed 4 bases and J 7 bases; nucleotides not matched to a gene: 8. Germline V CDR1 and CDR2: MNHEY, SVGAGI. The CDR3 runs 15 residues. In nucleotides, the CDR3 is TGTGCCAGCAGTTCACACGGGACAGGGAAACAGCCCCAGCATTTT. Translating gives CASSSHGTGKQPQHF.

This clonotype showed up just once. V usage is TRBV4-1 and J usage is TRBJ1-5; 7 bases fit TRBD1. The CDR3 has 14 residues. Trimming took 3 bases from V and 9 from J; bases not matched to a gene: 8. The germline V gene has CDR1 MGHRA and CDR2 YSYEKL. For the CDR3, the DNA is TGCGCCAGCAGCCATGGCGACAGGGATGGGCCCCAGCATTTT. This sequence encodes CASSHGDRDGPQHF.

The V call is TRBV6-5, the J call TRBJ2-6; 9 bases line up with TRBD1. With 6 bases clipped from V and 0 bases from J, the junction kept 12 bases outside the gene matches. The CDR3 sequence is 19 residues long. Germline CDR1 is MNHEY and CDR2 is SVGAGI. Here the CDR3 DNA reads TGTGCCAGCAGGACCTCGTGGACAGGGGTGGTCTCTGGGGCCAACGTCCTGACTTTC. This encodes CASRTSWTGVVSGANVLTF.

V and J are TRBV7-2 and TRBJ1-4; perhaps TRBD1 as D (5 bases). V was shortened by 3 bases and J by 0 bases, with 11 bases between the two germline ends. The CDR3 length is 16 residues. CDR1 is SGHTA and CDR2 is FQGNSA in the germline V gene. CDR3 coding DNA: TGTGCCAGCAGCTTGGCAGGGCCTGCAACTAATGAAAAACTGTTTTTT. Translation gives CASSLAGPATNEKLFF.

This clonotype was recorded a few times. The chain links TRBV5-1 to TRBJ1-1, with D possibly matching TRBD1 (5 bases). Germline V gene lookup returns CDR1 SGHRS and CDR2 YFSETQ. V gave up 0 bases and J gave up 1 base, with 10 bases separating them. The CDR3 extends over 15 amino acids. Here the CDR3 reads CASSLVTGGNTEAFF. In DNA form, the CDR3 reads TGCGCCAGCAGCTTGGTTACAGGAGGGAACACTGAAGCTTTCTTT.

J is TRBJ1-5 and V is TRBV12-3 or TRBV12-4, with a weak D call TRBD1 (6 bases). This CDR3 region has 14 residues. V was trimmed by 2 bases and J by 3 bases, leaving 8 bases between them. CDR3 nucleotides: TGTGCCAGCAGTTTAAACAGGGTCAATCAGCCCCAGCATTTT. Amino acids: CASSLNRVNQPQHF.

The table lists this clonotype with many counts. The genes are TRBV6-5 and TRBJ2-5; D might be TRBD2 (6 bases). Between the trimmed V and J ends, which lost 1 base and 2 bases, there was a span of 8 bases. Per germline, CDR1 MNHEY and CDR2 SVGAGI. The CDR3 has 14 residues. The DNA of the CDR3 is TGTGCCAGCAGTTACTTCAGCGGGCAAGAGACCCAGTACTTC. Amino acids: CASSYFSGQETQYF.

This clonotype occurred a few times. This chain connects TRBV9 to TRBJ1-3; D is uncertain. Germline V gene lookup returns CDR1 SGDLS and CDR2 YYNGEE. V was cut by 4 bases and J by 4 bases, with 12 bases left in between. This CDR3 spans 14 amino acids. The CDR3, as DNA: TGTGCCAGCAGCCTGACGGTCGGGGGAAACACCATATATTTT. It is translated as CASSLTVGGNTIYF.

The chain has TRBV7-2 and TRBJ1-4; TRBD1 matches 8 bases. The CDR3 runs to 15 residues. After removal of 5 bases from V and 1 base from J, the junction contained 3 bases not matched to a gene. Germline assignment: CDR1 SGHTA and CDR2 FQGNSA. The CDR3: CASSGGQGTNEKLFF. In nucleotides, the CDR3 is TGTGCCAGCAGCGGAGGACAGGGAACTAATGAAAAACTGTTTTTT.

The chain recombines TRBV6-2 or TRBV6-3 with TRBJ2-7, with a weak D call TRBD1 (6 bases). This CDR3 has 15 residues. V lost 2 bases and J 4 bases, leaving 15 bases between the germline ends. Germline CDR1 is MNHEY and CDR2 is SVGEGT. CDR3: CASSYIPGQMYEQYF. CDR3 DNA sequence: TGTGCCAGCAGTTACATCCCAGGACAGATGTACGAGCAGTACTTC.

This clonotype was seen a few times. V gene TRBV5-1 combines with J gene TRBJ2-7, with no clear D. This CDR3 is built from 14 residues. V was shortened by 4 bases and J by 3 bases, with 14 bases between the two germline ends. Germline CDR1 is SGHRS and CDR2 is YFSETQ. The CDR3 DNA is TGCGCCAGCAGCCCCGCTCGTGGCCACTACGAGCAGTACTTC. It specifies CASSPARGHYEQYF.

V and J are TRBV4-3 and TRBJ2-3; TRBD2 is a possible D gene (6 bases). The CDR3 extends over 15 amino acids. V shed 4 bases and J shed 2 bases, with 13 bases lying between them. Germline CDR1 is LGHNA and CDR2 is YSLEER. The chain's CDR3 is CASSPSTSSTDTQYF. CDR3 sequence (DNA): TGCGCCAGCAGCCCCAGCACTAGCTCCACAGATACGCAGTATTTT.

The V gene is TRBV10-1, the J gene TRBJ1-1; D is unresolved. This CDR3 comprises 14 residues. V dropped 2 bases and J dropped 5 bases, with 12 bases sitting between them. The V gene's germline CDR1 is WNHNN and CDR2 SYGVQD (reference sequence). CDR3 protein: CASSEGDDSTEAFF. The CDR3 DNA is TGCGCCAGCAGTGAGGGAGATGATAGTACTGAAGCTTTCTTT.

The chain joins TRBV18 to TRBJ2-7, with D maybe TRBD2 (7 bases). The CDR3 has 15 residues. CDR1 is KGHSH and CDR2 is LQKENI in the germline V gene. Trimming took off 2 bases at V and 7 bases at J, with 18 bases between the two ends. CDR3 DNA sequence: TGTGCCAGCTCACCAGGCGGGGGCGGCCAGAGGGAGCAGTACTTC. Its protein is CASSPGGGGQREQYF.

The J gene is TRBJ1-6, the V gene TRBV20-1, with TRBD1 as a possible D gene (5 bases). V lost 5 bases and J lost 0, with 20 bases in between. The length of the CDR3 is 18 residues. CDR1 is DFQATT and CDR2 is SNEGSKA in the germline V gene (reference sequence). The CDR3 reads CSAPPPGGDSSYNSPLHF. The CDR3 DNA reads as TGCAGTGCTCCACCCCCCGGAGGCGACAGCTCCTATAATTCACCCCTCCACTTT.

The gene calls are TRBV4-3 and TRBJ2-7; TRBD2 is a possible D gene (5 bases). Germline CDR1 and CDR2: LGHNA and YSLEER. The CDR3 has 13 residues. The ends were cut back, 2 bases at V and 7 bases at J, with 12 bases in the middle. The CDR3 DNA sequence: TGCGCCAGCAGCCAAATTGCGGGCGGAGAGCAGTACGTC. Translation gives CASSQIAGGEQYV.

There are a few counts of this clonotype. CDR3 sequence reads: CASSQEDREGDTQYF. CDR3 DNA sequence: TGCGCCAGCAGCCAAGAGGACAGGGAAGGAGATACGCAGTATTTT. The chain carries TRBV4-3 and TRBJ2-3; 8 bases line up with TRBD1. Germline CDR1 LGHNA, CDR2 YSLEER. The J segment lost 5 bases and the V segment lost 0 bases, leaving 4 bases of the junction unmatched. This CDR3 spans 15 amino acids.

This clonotype was found once. CDR3 amino acids: CSARDSGQGVDTQYF. CDR3 nucleotides: TGCAGTGCTAGAGATTCTGGACAGGGGGTCGATACGCAGTATTTT. The V and J genes are TRBV20-1 and TRBJ2-3; 10 bases map to TRBD1. The length of the CDR3 is 15 residues. V was clipped by 0 bases and J by 6 bases; unmatched bases: 6. Germline assignment: CDR1 DFQATT and CDR2 SNEGSKA (reference sequence).

In its sample, this clonotype was seen a few times. The chain employs TRBV7-2 and TRBJ1-1; D is unresolved. The germline V gene encodes CDR1 SGHTA and CDR2 FQGNSA. Trimming pared 2 bases from V and 10 bases from J, leaving 20 bases between. The CDR3 is 15 residues long. The CDR3 reads CASSLYLPGRDPAFF. The CDR3 DNA follows: TGTGCCAGCAGCTTATATCTTCCGGGTCGGGATCCAGCTTTCTTT.

The chain couples TRBV30 to TRBJ2-1, with D possibly called TRBD1 or TRBD2 (6 bases each). The CDR3 covers 15 residues. Trimming cost V 4 bases and J 10 bases, with 23 bases left between them. The germline V gene has CDR1 GTSNPN and CDR2 SVGIG (reference sequence). Here the CDR3 reads CAWNKMEQGGGEQFF. CDR3 nucleotides: TGTGCCTGGAATAAAATGGAACAGGGAGGAGGAGAGCAGTTCTTC.

Ten or more counts support this clonotype. The V and J genes are TRBV6-4 and TRBJ2-3, with 8 bases lining up with TRBD2. CDR3 size: 15 residues. From germline, CDR1 is MRHNA and CDR2 SNTAGT. Unmatched junction bases numbered 10, after V lost 6 bases and J lost 5 bases. The CDR3 bases are TGTGCCAGCAGCGCGGGGCGGGGGGCCGTAGATACGCAGTATTTT. It translates to CASSAGRGAVDTQYF.

This rearrangement joins TRBV12-3 or TRBV12-4 to TRBJ2-5, with 11 bases fitting TRBD1. This CDR3 comprises 14 residues. J gave up 4 bases and V 4 bases, and 2 bases lay outside the gene matches. CDR3 nucleotide sequence: TGTGCCAGCAGTTGGGGGACAGGGGGAGAGACCCAGTACTTC. This encodes CASSWGTGGETQYF.

This chain uses TRBV7-9 with TRBJ2-5; 8 bases align to TRBD1. The germline V gene has CDR1 SEHNR and CDR2 FQNEAQ (reference sequence). CDR3 length: 16 amino acids. Germline trimming cut 1 base from V and 2 bases from J; bases unmatched to any gene: 6. DNA for the CDR3: TGTGCCAGCAGCTTAGGACAGGGGCCTGCTCAAGAGACCCAGTACTTC. Translation: CASSLGQGPAQETQYF.

This clonotype was observed a handful of times. The chain couples TRBV6-1 to TRBJ2-5, with no clear D. The germline CDR1 and CDR2 sequences are MNHNS and SASEGT. Trimming pared 6 bases from V and 5 bases from J, leaving 7 bases between. CDR3 length: 11 residues. The CDR3 coding sequence is TGTGCCAGCAGGATAAGGGAGACCCAGTACTTC. It specifies CASRIRETQYF.

The chain joins TRBV5-1 to TRBJ2-2, with D possibly being TRBD2 (6 bases). Trimming took 5 bases from V and 0 from J, leaving 8 bases between them. This CDR3 has 14 amino acids. CDR1 and CDR2 (germline): SGHRS, YFSETQ. CDR3 loop: CASREGANTGELFF. CDR3 bases: TGCGCCAGCAGGGAGGGCGCGAACACCGGGGAGCTGTTTTTT.

The rearrangement links TRBV4-1 to TRBJ1-2, with 7 bases that match TRBD1. V was clipped by 0 bases and J by 6 bases; unmatched bases: 10. This CDR3 has 16 amino acids. The germline V gene encodes CDR1 MGHRA and CDR2 YSYEKL. The CDR3: CASSQDLVGGADGYTF. The CDR3 DNA sequence: TGCGCCAGCAGCCAAGACTTAGTAGGGGGCGCGGATGGCTACACCTTC.

The chain is built from TRBV5-5 and TRBJ2-5, with D possibly TRBD1 on 6 matching bases. CDR1 is SGHKS and CDR2 is YYEKEE in the germline V gene (reference sequence). The CDR3 totals 13 residues. V shed 4 bases and J shed 4 bases, with 11 bases lying between them. The CDR3 protein is CASSPLGGETQYF. Here the CDR3 DNA reads TGTGCCAGCAGCCCGCTAGGGGGAGAGACCCAGTACTTC.

The chain uses TRBV5-1 and TRBJ2-3, with D maybe TRBD1 (5 bases). The CDR3 sequence is 13 residues long. V shed 5 bases and J shed 6 bases, with 13 bases lying between them. In germline, CDR1 is SGHRS, CDR2 YFSETQ. The CDR3 is CASRDTKGDTQYF. The CDR3 coding sequence is TGCGCCAGCAGGGACACCAAGGGTGATACGCAGTATTTT.

The rearrangement uses TRBV27 and TRBJ1-1; 8 positions match TRBD1. Germline loops: CDR1 MNHEY, CDR2 SMNVEV (reference sequence). The length of the CDR3 is 15 residues. V lost 5 bases, J lost 0 bases, and 5 bases stayed unmatched. CDR3 in DNA: TGTGCCAGCAGTCTCCGACAGGGGATGAACACTGAAGCTTTCTTT. Amino acid sequence: CASSLRQGMNTEAFF.

In its sample, this clonotype was seen a few times. This rearrangement joins TRBV7-2 to TRBJ1-4; 11 nucleotides agree with TRBD1. After removal of 4 bases from V and 5 bases from J, the junction contained 3 bases not matched to a gene. The CDR3 totals 15 residues. Germline loops: CDR1 SGHTA, CDR2 FQGNSA. In DNA, the CDR3 is TGTGCCAGCAGCTCCCGGACAGGGGGCAATGAAAAACTGTTTTTT. Translating gives CASSSRTGGNEKLFF.